This T cell receptor beta chain derives from a study of blood T cell repertoires in COVID-19. The CDR3 is made up of 15 amino acids. Germline CDR1 reads MDHEN; CDR2 reads SYDVKM. Trimming pared 4 bases from V and 3 bases from J, leaving 13 bases between. As originally analysed: Estimates of nucleated cell counts were drawn from the amplification of reference gene primers. Using immunoSEQ multiplex PCR, the repertoire was profiled, and TCRdb retains in-frame clones only, with some absent. The V and J calls and clone size are taken from that table; D and trimming were inferred from the DNA. The sample gives 380,000 or so clones, roughly 86% of which show up once; 1.1% is in the top ten. This clone was seen a single time. Other DNA sequences in the same sample also yield this CDR3.

The rearrangement joins TRBV28 to TRBJ2-1, with D possibly matching TRBD2 (5 bases). The origin of this receptor is a human donor with acute or convalescent COVID-19. The donor label of this sample is uncertain. Sample: peripheral blood. The CDR3 DNA reads TGTGCCAGCAGTTCCCCCTCCGGAGGCTACAATGAGCAGTTCTTC. Its protein product is CASSSPSGGYNEQFF.